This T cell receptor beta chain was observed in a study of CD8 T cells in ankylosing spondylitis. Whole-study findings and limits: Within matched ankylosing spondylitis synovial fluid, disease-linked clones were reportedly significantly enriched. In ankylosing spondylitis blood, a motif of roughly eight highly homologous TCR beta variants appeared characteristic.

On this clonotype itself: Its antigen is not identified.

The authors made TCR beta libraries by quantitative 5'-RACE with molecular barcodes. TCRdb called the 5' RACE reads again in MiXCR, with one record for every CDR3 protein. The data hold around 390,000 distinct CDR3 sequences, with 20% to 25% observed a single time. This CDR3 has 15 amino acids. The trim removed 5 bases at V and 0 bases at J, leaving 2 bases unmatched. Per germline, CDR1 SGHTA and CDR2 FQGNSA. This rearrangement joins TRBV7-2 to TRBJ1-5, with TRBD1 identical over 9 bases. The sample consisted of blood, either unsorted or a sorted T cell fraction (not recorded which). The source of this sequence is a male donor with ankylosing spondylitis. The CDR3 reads CASSGQGYSNQPQHF. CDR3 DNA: TGTGCCAGCAGCGGACAGGGGTATAGCAATCAGCCCCAGCATTTT. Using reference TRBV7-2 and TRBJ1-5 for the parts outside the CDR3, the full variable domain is GAGVSQSPSNKVTEKGKDVELRCDPISGHTALYWYRQSLGQGLEFLIYFQGNSAPDKSGLPSDRFSAERTGGSVSTLTIQRTQQEDSAVYLCASSGQGYSNQPQHFGDGTRLSIL.